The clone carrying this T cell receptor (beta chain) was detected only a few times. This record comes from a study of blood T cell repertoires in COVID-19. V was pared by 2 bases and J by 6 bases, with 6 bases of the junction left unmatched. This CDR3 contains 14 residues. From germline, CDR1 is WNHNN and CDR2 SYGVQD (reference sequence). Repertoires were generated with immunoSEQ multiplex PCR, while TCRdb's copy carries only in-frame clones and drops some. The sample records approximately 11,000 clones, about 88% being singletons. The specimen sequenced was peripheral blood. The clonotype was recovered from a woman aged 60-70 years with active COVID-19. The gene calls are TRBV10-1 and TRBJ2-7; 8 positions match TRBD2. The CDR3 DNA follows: TGCGCCAGCAGTGAGGCAGCGGGAGACGGCGAGCAGTACTTC. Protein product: CASSEAAGDGEQYF.